This TCR beta chain was observed in a study of blood T cell repertoires in COVID-19. The CDR3 is made up of 17 amino acids. Between the trimmed V and J ends, which lost 5 bases and 5 bases, there was a span of 24 bases. Germline lookup yields CDR1 MNHNY and CDR2 SVGAGI (reference sequence). Using immunoSEQ multiplex PCR, the repertoire was profiled, and TCRdb retains in-frame clones only, with some absent. The table records some 530,000 clones, approximately 83% of them present only once. The TCR originated in a human donor in a cohort sampled during active COVID-19. The chain uses TRBV6-6 and TRBJ2-5; the D gene is possibly TRBD2 (6 bases). Sequences were obtained from peripheral blood. The CDR3, as DNA: TGTGCCAGCAGTCGCCGGGCAACGGGAGAATCCCCCGAGACCCAGTACTTC. Protein sequence: CASSRRATGESPETQYF.